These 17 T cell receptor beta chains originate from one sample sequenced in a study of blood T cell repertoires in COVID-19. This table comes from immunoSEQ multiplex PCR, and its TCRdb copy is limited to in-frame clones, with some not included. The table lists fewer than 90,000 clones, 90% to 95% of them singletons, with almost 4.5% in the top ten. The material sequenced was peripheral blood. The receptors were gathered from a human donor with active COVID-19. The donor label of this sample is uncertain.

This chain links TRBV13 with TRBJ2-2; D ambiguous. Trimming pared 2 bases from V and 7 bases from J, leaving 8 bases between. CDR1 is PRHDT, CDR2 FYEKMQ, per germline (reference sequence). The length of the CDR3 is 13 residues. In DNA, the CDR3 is TGTGCCAGCAGCTTAAAGTGGCACGGGGAGCTGTTTTTT. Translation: CASSLKWHGELFF.

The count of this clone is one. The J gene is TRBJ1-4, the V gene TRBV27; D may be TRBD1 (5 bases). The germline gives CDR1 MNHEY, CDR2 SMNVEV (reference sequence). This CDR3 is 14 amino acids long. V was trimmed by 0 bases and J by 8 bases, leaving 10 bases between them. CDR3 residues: CASSLSRDLEKLFF. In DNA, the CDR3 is TGTGCCAGCAGTTTATCCCGGGACTTAGAAAAACTGTTTTTT.

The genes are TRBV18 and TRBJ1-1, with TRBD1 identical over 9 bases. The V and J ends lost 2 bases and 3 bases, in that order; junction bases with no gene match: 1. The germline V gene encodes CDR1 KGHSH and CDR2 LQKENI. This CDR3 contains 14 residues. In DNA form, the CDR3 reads TGTGCCAGCTCACCAAGACAGGGGGACACTGAAGCTTTCTTT. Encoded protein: CASSPRQGDTEAFF.

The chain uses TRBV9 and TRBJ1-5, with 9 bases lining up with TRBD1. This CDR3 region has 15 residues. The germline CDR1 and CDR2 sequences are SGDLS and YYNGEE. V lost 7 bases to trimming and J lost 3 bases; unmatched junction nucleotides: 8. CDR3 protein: CASGETGGPNQPQHF. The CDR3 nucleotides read TGTGCCAGCGGAGAGACAGGGGGTCCCAATCAGCCCCAGCATTTT.

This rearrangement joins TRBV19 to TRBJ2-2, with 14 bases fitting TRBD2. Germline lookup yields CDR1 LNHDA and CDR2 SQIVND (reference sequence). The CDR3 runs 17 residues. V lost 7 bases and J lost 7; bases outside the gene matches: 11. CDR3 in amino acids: CASIPTGLAGAVGELFF. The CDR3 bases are TGTGCCAGTATCCCTACGGGACTAGCGGGAGCGGTCGGGGAGCTGTTTTTT. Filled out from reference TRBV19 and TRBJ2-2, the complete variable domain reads DGGITQSPKYLFRKEGQNVTLSCEQNLNHDAMYWYRQDPGQGLRLIYYSQIVNDFQKGDIAEGYSVSREKKESFPLTVTSAQKNPTAFYLCASIPTGLAGAVGELFFGEGSRLTVL.

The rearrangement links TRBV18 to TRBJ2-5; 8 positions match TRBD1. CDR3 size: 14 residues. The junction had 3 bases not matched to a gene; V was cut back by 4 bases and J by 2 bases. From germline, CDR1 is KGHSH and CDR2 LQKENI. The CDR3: CASSRTGPQETQYF. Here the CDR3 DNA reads TGTGCCAGCTCACGGACAGGGCCTCAAGAGACCCAGTACTTC.

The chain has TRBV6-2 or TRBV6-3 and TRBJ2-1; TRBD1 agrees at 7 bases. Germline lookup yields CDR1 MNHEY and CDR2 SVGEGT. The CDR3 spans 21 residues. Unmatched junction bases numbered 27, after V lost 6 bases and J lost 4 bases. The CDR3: CASSPRRGPAERKRGYNEQFF. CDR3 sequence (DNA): TGTGCCAGCAGCCCTCGTAGGGGGCCAGCGGAAAGAAAAAGAGGTTACAATGAGCAGTTCTTC.

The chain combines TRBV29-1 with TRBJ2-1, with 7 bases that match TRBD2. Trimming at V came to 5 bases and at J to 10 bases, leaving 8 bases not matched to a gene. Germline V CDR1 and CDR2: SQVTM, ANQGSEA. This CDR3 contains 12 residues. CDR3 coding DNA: TGCAGCGTTTGGGGGAGGGCCCACGAGCAGTTCTTC. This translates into CSVWGRAHEQFF.

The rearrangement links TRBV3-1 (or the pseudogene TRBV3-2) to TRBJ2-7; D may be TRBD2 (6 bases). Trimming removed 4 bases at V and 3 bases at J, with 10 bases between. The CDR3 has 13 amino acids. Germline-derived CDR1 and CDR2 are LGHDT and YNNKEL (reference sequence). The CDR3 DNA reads TGTGCCAGCAGCCTCGGGACTCGCTACGAGCAGTACTTC. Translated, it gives CASSLGTRYEQYF.

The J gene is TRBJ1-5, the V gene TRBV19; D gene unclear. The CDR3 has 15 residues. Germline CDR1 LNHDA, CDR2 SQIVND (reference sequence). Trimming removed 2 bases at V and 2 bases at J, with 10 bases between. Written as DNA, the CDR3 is TGTGCCAGTAGTATAACCGGGTCCGGCAATCAGCCCCAGCATTTT. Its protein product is CASSITGSGNQPQHF.

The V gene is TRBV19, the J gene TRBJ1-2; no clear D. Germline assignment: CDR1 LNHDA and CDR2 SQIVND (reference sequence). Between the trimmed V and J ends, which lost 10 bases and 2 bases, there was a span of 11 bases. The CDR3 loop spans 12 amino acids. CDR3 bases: TGTGCCACCCTTACAAAAAACTATGGCTACACCTTC. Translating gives CATLTKNYGYTF.

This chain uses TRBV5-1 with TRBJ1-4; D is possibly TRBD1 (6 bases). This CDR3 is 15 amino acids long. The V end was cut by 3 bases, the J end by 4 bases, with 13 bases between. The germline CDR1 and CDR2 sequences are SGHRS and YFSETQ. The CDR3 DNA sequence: TGCGCCAGCAGCTCCACTGGACAGAATAATGAAAAACTGTTTTTT. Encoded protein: CASSSTGQNNEKLFF. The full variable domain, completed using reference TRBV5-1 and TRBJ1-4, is KAGVTQTPRYLIKTRGQQVTLSCSPISGHRSVSWYQQTPGQGLQFLFEYFSETQRNKGNFPGRFSGRQFSNSRSEMNVSTLELGDSALYLCASSSTGQNNEKLFFGSGTQLSVL.

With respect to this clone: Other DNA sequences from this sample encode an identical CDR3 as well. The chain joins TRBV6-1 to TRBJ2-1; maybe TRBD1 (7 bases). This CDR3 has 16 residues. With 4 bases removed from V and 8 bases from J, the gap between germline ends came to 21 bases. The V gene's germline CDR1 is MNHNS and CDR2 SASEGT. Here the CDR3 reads CASSASQGGGRDEQFF. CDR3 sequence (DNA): TGTGCCAGCAGTGCTTCCCAGGGGGGAGGACGCGATGAGCAGTTCTTC.

CDR3 sequence: CASSVRAETQYF. The CDR3 bases are TGTGCCAGCAGCGTGAGGGCGGAGACCCAGTACTTC. The chain links TRBV6-2 or TRBV6-3 to TRBJ2-5; D is perhaps TRBD2 (5 bases). Trimming took 6 bases from V and 5 from J, leaving 10 bases between them. This CDR3 comprises 12 residues. Germline V gene data show CDR1 as MNHEY and CDR2 as SVGEGT.

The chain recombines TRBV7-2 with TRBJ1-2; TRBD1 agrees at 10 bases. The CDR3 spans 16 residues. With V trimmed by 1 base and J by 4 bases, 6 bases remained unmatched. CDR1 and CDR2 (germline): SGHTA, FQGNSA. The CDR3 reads CASSLDGGQGSYGYTF. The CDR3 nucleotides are TGTGCCAGCAGCTTAGATGGGGGACAGGGGTCCTATGGCTACACCTTC.

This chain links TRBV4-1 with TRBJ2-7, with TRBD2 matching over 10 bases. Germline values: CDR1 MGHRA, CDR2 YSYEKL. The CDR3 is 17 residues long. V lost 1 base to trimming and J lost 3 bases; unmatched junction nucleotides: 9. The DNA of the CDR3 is TGCGCCAGCAGCCAAGTCGGGAGCGGGAGGGCTGTCTACGAGCAGTACTTC. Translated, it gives CASSQVGSGRAVYEQYF.

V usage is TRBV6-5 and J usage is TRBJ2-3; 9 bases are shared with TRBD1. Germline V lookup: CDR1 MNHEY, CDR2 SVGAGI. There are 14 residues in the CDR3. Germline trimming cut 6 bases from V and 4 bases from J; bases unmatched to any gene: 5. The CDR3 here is CASRTTGGADTQYF. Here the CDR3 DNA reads TGTGCCAGCAGAACTACAGGGGGCGCAGATACGCAGTATTTT.